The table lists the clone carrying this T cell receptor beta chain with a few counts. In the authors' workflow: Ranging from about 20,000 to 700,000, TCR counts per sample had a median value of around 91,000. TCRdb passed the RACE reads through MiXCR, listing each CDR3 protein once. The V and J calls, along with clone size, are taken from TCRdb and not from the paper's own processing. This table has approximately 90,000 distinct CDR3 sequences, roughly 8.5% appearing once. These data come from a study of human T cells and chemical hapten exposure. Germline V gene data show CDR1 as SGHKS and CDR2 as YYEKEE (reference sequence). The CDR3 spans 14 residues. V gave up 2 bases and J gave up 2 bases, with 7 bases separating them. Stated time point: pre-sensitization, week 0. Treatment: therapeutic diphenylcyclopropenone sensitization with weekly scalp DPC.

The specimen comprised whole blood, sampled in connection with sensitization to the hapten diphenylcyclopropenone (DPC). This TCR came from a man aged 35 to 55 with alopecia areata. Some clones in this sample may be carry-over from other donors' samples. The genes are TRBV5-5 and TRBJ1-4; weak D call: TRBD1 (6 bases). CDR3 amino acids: CASSFTGTNEKLFF. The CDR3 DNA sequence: TGTGCCAGCAGCTTTACAGGGACTAATGAAAAACTGTTTTTT.